These 23 T cell receptor beta chains share one sample of origin, sequenced in a study of graft-versus-host responses after intestinal transplantation. Repertoires were generated with immunoSEQ multiplex PCR, while TCRdb's copy carries only in-frame clones and drops some. The repertoire has approximately 77,000 clones, 85% to 90% of them found once; the top ten carry roughly 0.37%. These TCRs are of unknown antigen specificity. This sample comprised unstimulated CD4+ T cells sorted from spleen or lymph node cells, obtained before intestinal transplant. The receptors here all came from a human donor who received an intestinal transplant.

V is TRBV6-5 and J is TRBJ1-1; no definite D call. This CDR3 has 13 amino acids. CDR1 MNHEY and CDR2 SVGAGI come from the germline V gene. Trimming shortened V by 4 bases and J by 0 bases, and 6 bases separated the two germline ends. CDR3 in amino acids: CASSSSMNTEAFF. The CDR3 nucleotides are TGTGCCAGCAGTTCCTCTATGAACACTGAAGCTTTCTTT.

The chain recombines TRBV13 with TRBJ2-3; D is unresolved. CDR3 size: 15 residues. Trimming took off 1 base at V and 1 base at J, with 9 bases between the two ends. Germline loops: CDR1 PRHDT, CDR2 FYEKMQ (reference sequence). CDR3 amino acids: CASSLVFEGTDTQYF. The DNA of the CDR3 is TGTGCCAGCAGCTTAGTTTTCGAGGGCACAGATACGCAGTATTTT.

This CDR3 reads CASSQRQGDTEAFF. The CDR3 DNA is TGTGCCAGCAGCCAACGACAGGGAGACACTGAAGCTTTCTTT. The rearrangement uses TRBV4-2 and TRBJ1-1; TRBD1 matches 7 bases. CDR3 size: 14 residues. Germline V gives CDR1 LGHNA, CDR2 YNFKEQ. V lost 2 bases, J lost 3 bases, and 3 bases stayed unmatched.

The gene calls are TRBV7-2 and TRBJ2-5; TRBD1 might be the D (5 bases). This CDR3 has 15 amino acids. Trimming cost V 2 bases and J 5 bases, with 15 bases left between them. Germline CDR1 reads SGHTA; CDR2 reads FQGNSA. CDR3 protein: CASSLILRGGETQYF. The CDR3 nucleotides are TGTGCCAGCAGCTTAATTTTAAGGGGTGGGGAGACCCAGTACTTC.

The CDR3 DNA is TGCGCCAGCAGCCCTGGAGGTGGCGGGGGAAAAGAGACCCAGTACTTC. Protein sequence: CASSPGGGGGKETQYF. The V and J genes are TRBV5-1 and TRBJ2-5; 7 positions match TRBD2. The germline gives CDR1 SGHRS, CDR2 YFSETQ. The CDR3 is 16 amino acids. The trim removed 4 bases at V and 3 bases at J, leaving 12 bases unmatched.

The chain is built from TRBV28 and TRBJ2-7; weak D call: TRBD1 (5 bases). V lost 6 bases and J lost 4, with 10 bases in between. Germline V gene data show CDR1 as MDHEN and CDR2 as SYDVKM. The CDR3 sequence is 12 residues long. As DNA, the CDR3 is TGTGCCAGCAGCCCCGACAGTTACGAGCAGTACTTC. Translation gives CASSPDSYEQYF.

The chain recombines TRBV15 with TRBJ1-2, with 8 positions matching TRBD1. The CDR3 is 14 amino acids. Germline V gene lookup returns CDR1 LNHNV and CDR2 YYDKDF (reference sequence). Losses at the gene ends were 1 base for V and 8 bases for J; bases not matched to a gene: 6. The CDR3 DNA reads as TGTGCCACCAGCAGAGGAGGGACAGGAGGGGGCTACACCTTC. It yields the protein CATSRGGTGGGYTF.

The chain uses TRBV2 and TRBJ2-1, with 8 bases lining up with TRBD1. This CDR3 region has 12 residues. The ends lost 6 bases at V and 12 bases at J; junction bases unmatched: 7. CDR1 SNHLY and CDR2 FYNNEI come from the germline V gene. CDR3 region: CASRELGTGQFF. The CDR3 coding sequence is TGTGCCAGCAGGGAACTGGGGACAGGGCAGTTCTTC.

This clone was counted a single time. The chain's CDR3 is CASSEHKTGGINQPQHF. CDR3 DNA: TGTGCCAGCAGTGAACATAAGACAGGGGGCATCAATCAGCCCCAGCATTTT. The rearrangement uses TRBV25-1 and TRBJ1-5; 10 nucleotides match TRBD1. CDR3 length equals 17 residues. V was pared by 2 bases and J by 3 bases, with 7 bases of the junction left unmatched. Germline loops: CDR1 MGHDK, CDR2 SYGVNS.

This clone has a handful of counts. The chain has TRBV10-3 and TRBJ1-5; 7 bases fit TRBD1. The CDR3 runs 13 residues. The V and J ends lost 7 bases and 4 bases, in that order; junction bases with no gene match: 4. Germline-derived CDR1 and CDR2 are ENHRY and SYGVKD. The CDR3 nucleotides read TGTGCCATCAAACAGGGGCTTAATCAGCCCCAGCATTTT. Protein: CAIKQGLNQPQHF.

The chain links TRBV6-5 to TRBJ2-5; D call uncertain. The V end lost 4 bases, the J end lost 5 bases, and 11 bases lay between the germline ends. This CDR3 region has 13 residues. CDR1 MNHEY and CDR2 SVGAGI come from the germline V gene. The CDR3: CASSFQLEETQYF. The CDR3 coding sequence is TGTGCCAGCAGTTTCCAACTGGAGGAGACCCAGTACTTC.

This chain uses TRBV7-9 with TRBJ1-1; no definite D call. Looked up from germline, CDR1 is SEHNR and CDR2 is FQNEAQ (reference sequence). Trimming removed 3 bases from V and 1 base from J, with 6 bases in between. The CDR3 totals 13 residues. For the CDR3, the DNA is TGTGCCAGCAGCTTTCTCCCGAACACTGAAGCTTTCTTT. The encoded protein is CASSFLPNTEAFF.

The chain carries TRBV28 and TRBJ2-5; D is unclear. This CDR3 has 14 amino acids. Trimming left V 5 bases short and J 5 bases short, with 15 bases between. Germline CDR1 is MDHEN and CDR2 is SYDVKM. This chain's CDR3 is CASSPLPSLETQYF. The CDR3 bases are TGTGCCAGCAGTCCCCTCCCTAGTTTGGAGACCCAGTACTTC.

The rearrangement uses TRBV5-4 and TRBJ1-2, with 7 bases lining up with TRBD1. Germline loops: CDR1 SGHNT, CDR2 YYREEE (reference sequence). V lost 4 bases and J lost 8; bases outside the gene matches: 11. The CDR3 has 14 amino acids. The CDR3 reads CASSLPQGTGGYTF. The CDR3 DNA reads as TGTGCCAGCAGCCTCCCACAGGGGACGGGGGGCTACACCTTC.

The chain joins TRBV27 to TRBJ2-1; D perhaps matches TRBD2 (5 bases). Trimming cost V 5 bases and J 3 bases, with 11 bases left between them. The CDR3 spans 14 residues. Germline V CDR1 and CDR2: MNHEY, SMNVEV (reference sequence). The CDR3 DNA is TGTGCCAGCAGTCCCAGCGGAGTCTACAATGAGCAGTTCTTC. Protein product: CASSPSGVYNEQFF.

The chain links TRBV30 to TRBJ1-6, with a weak D call TRBD1 (6 bases). V lost 3 bases and J lost 9, with 15 bases in between. In germline, CDR1 is GTSNPN, CDR2 SVGIG (reference sequence). This CDR3 has 14 amino acids. DNA for the CDR3: TGTGCCTGGAGGGGGGCAGCAGGGGTTTCACCCCTCCACTTT. Translating it yields CAWRGAAGVSPLHF.

The rearrangement links TRBV28 to TRBJ1-1; possible D gene TRBD1, 5 bases. Trimming removed 8 bases at V and 3 bases at J, with 13 bases between. Germline V lookup: CDR1 MDHEN, CDR2 SYDVKM. The CDR3 consists of 13 residues. CDR3 DNA: TGTGCCAGCGACGGTACAGGATACACTGAAGCTTTCTTT. This codes for CASDGTGYTEAFF.

The chain couples TRBV30 to TRBJ1-2, with unresolved D. Deletions cut 2 bases from V and 7 bases from J, with 11 bases between. Looked up from germline, CDR1 is GTSNPN and CDR2 is SVGIG (reference sequence). CDR3 length: 12 residues. This CDR3 is CAWSREVGGYTF. The CDR3 DNA follows: TGTGCCTGGAGTAGGGAGGTGGGTGGCTACACCTTC.

The J gene is TRBJ2-5, the V gene TRBV9; TRBD1 aligns across 8 bases. Trimming at V came to 2 bases and at J to 4 bases, leaving 4 bases not matched to a gene. This CDR3 comprises 14 residues. CDR1 SGDLS and CDR2 YYNGEE come from the germline V gene. CDR3: CASSVSGGRETQYF. The CDR3 nucleotides read TGTGCCAGCAGCGTCTCAGGGGGCAGAGAGACCCAGTACTTC.

The chain combines TRBV2 with TRBJ1-6, with TRBD1 matching 12 bases. Unmatched junction bases numbered 12, after V lost 0 bases and J lost 9 bases. This CDR3 spans 19 amino acids. CDR1 is SNHLY and CDR2 is FYNNEI in the germline V gene. The CDR3 DNA follows: TGTGCCAGCAGTGAAGCGTTGGCGGGACAGGGGGCCGTAAGTTCACCCCTCCACTTT. Protein: CASSEALAGQGAVSSPLHF.

In the case of this clone: A junction boundary mismatches the germline segment, possibly from a read error. V is TRBV5-1 and J is TRBJ2-3, with 9 bases aligning to TRBD1. Germline CDR1 SGHRS, CDR2 YFSETQ. The CDR3 consists of 13 residues. In DNA, the CDR3 is TGCGCCAGCAGCTTGGAGGGGACAGGGAATTTGGTTTTT. This translates into CASSLEGTGNLVF.

The chain has TRBV6-6 and TRBJ2-7; 7 bases line up with TRBD2. The CDR3 runs to 15 residues. Germline values: CDR1 MNHNY, CDR2 SVGAGI (reference sequence). V was pared by 2 bases and J by 0 bases, with 4 bases of the junction left unmatched. CDR3 sequence reads: CASSYGRAGSYEQYF. The CDR3 DNA reads as TGTGCCAGCAGTTACGGGAGGGCCGGCTCCTACGAGCAGTACTTC.

This clone has just one count. The junction departs from germline at one end; a sequencing error may be responsible. The chain joins TRBV18 to TRBJ2-7; 11 bases agree with TRBD2. The CDR3 is 17 amino acids. Germline V gene data show CDR1 as KGHSH and CDR2 as LQKENI. CDR3 nucleotide sequence: TGTGCCAACTCATGGGGGACTAGCGGTCTTGGGGATTACGAGCAGTACTTC. Encoded protein: CANSWGTSGLGDYEQYF.